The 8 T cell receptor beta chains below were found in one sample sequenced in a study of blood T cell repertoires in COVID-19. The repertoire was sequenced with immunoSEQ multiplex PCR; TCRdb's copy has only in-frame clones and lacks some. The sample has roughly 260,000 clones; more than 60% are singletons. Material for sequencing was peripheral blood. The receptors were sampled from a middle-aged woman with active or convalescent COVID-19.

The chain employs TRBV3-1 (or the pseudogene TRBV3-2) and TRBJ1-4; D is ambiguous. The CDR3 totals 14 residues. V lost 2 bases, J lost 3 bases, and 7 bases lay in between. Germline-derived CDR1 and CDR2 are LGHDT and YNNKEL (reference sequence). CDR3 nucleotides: TGTGCCAGCAGCCAAAGCGTCGCTAATGAAAAACTGTTTTTT. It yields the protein CASSQSVANEKLFF.

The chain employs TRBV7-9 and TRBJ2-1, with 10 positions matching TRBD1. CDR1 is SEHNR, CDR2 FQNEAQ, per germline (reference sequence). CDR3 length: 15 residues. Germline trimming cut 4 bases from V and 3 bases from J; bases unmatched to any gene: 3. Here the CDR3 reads CASSSRDRGYNEQFF. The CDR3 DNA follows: TGTGCCAGCAGCTCAAGGGACAGGGGCTACAATGAGCAGTTCTTC.

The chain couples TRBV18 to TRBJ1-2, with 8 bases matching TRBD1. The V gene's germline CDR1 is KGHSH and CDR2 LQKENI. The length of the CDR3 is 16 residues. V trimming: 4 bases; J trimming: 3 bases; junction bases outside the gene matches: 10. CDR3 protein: CASSLGQGRNDYGYTF. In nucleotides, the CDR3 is TGTGCCAGCTCACTAGGACAGGGTAGGAATGACTATGGCTACACCTTC.

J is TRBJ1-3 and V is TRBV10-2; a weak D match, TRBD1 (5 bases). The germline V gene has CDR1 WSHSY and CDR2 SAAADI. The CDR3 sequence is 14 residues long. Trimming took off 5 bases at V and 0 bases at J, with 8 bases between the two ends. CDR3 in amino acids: CASSWGSSGNTIYF. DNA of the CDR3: TGCGCCAGCAGTTGGGGCTCCTCTGGAAACACCATATATTTT.

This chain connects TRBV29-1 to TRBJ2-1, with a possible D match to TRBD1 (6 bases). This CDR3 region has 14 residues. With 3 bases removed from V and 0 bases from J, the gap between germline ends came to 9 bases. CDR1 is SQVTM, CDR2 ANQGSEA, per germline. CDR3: CSVDTGSSYNEQFF. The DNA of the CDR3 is TGCAGCGTTGACACAGGGAGCTCCTACAATGAGCAGTTCTTC.

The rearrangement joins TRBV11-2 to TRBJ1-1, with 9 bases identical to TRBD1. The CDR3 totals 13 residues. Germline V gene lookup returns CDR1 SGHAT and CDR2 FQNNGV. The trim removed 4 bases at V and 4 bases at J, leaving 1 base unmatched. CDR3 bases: TGTGCCAGCAGCTCGGACAGGGGCACTGAAGCTTTCTTT. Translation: CASSSDRGTEAFF.

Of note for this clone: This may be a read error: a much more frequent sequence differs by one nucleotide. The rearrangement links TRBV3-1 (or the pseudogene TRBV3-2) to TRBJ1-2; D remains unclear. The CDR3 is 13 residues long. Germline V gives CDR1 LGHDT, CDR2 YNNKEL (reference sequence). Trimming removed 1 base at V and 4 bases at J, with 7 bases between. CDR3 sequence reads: CASSQGRVYGYTF. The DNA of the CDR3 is TGTGCCAGCAGCCAAGGACGGGTCTATGGCTACACCTTC.

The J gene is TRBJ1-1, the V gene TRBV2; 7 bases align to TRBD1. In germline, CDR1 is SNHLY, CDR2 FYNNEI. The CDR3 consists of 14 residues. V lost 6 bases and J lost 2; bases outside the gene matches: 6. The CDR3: CASRNRGLNTEAFF. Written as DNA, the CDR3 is TGTGCCAGCAGGAACAGGGGCTTAAACACTGAAGCTTTCTTT. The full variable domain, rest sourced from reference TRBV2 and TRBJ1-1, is EPEVTQTPSHQVTQMGQEVILRCVPISNHLYFYWYRQILGQKVEFLVSFYNNEISEKSEIFDDQFSVERPDGSNFTLKIRSTKLEDSAMYFCASRNRGLNTEAFFGQGTRLTVV.